Listed below are T cell receptor beta chains from one sample, sequenced in a study of T cell responses to AZD1222 COVID-19 vaccine. Repertoires were generated with immunoSEQ multiplex PCR, while TCRdb's copy carries only in-frame clones and drops some. Of under 200,000 clones listed, about 90% are singletons. Sequences were derived from peripheral blood, sampled on day 0 of AZD1222 vaccination. The receptors were sampled from an adult in good health. CDR3s include the opening cysteine and the closing phenylalanine or tryptophan. The D gene is left open where the match is weak. Not every row has a clone size; where given, it reads once, few, many or a size class.

DNA	CDR3	J	size	V	D	length
TGTGCCAGCAGCTTACAGGGCTCCCGAGCCACCATATATTTT	CASSLQGSRATIYF	TRBJ1-3	NA	TRBV7-9	NA	14
TGTGCCAGCAGCGTAGAGGGCAGGGGCTACGAGCAGTACTTC	CASSVEGRGYEQYF	TRBJ2-7	NA	TRBV9	NA	14
TGTGCCAGCAGCCAAGAGCGATGGTTGGGGTCGCCCCTCCACTTT	CASSQERWLGSPLHF	TRBJ1-6	few	TRBV3-1/TRBV3-2	NA	15
TGTGCCAGCAGCTCGCGAGGGGACAATGAGCAGTTCTTC	CASSSRGDNEQFF	TRBJ2-1	NA	TRBV12-3/TRBV12-4	NA	13
TGTGCCAGTAGTCAGCCCGGGACTCTACGAGGGGAGCTGTTTTTT	CASSQPGTLRGELFF	TRBJ2-2	few	TRBV19	NA	15
TGTGCCAGCAGCCCCCTCGGGGGCTCCTACAATGAGCAGTTCTTC	CASSPLGGSYNEQFF	TRBJ2-1	NA	TRBV7-8	NA	15
TGTGCCAGTAGTTGGAAAGGCGGGTACACTGAAGCTTTCTTT	CASSWKGGYTEAFF	TRBJ1-1	once	TRBV19	NA	14
TGTGCCAGCAGCTTTGGGACAGGGCGAGACTACGAGCAGTACTTC	CASSFGTGRDYEQYF	TRBJ2-7	NA	TRBV5-6	TRBD1	15
TGTGCCAGCCGGGCGGTCACTGAAGCTTTCTTT	CASRAVTEAFF	TRBJ1-1	NA	TRBV28	NA	11
TGTGCCATCAGTGAGTATGGCGGGAGAGTTGGCAATGAGCAGTTCTTC	CAISEYGGRVGNEQFF	TRBJ2-1	NA	TRBV10-3	TRBD2	16
TGTGCCAGTAATTCTGCTGGGACCGTCAAAGCTTTCTTT	CASNSAGTVKAFF	TRBJ1-1	NA	TRBV19	NA	13
TGTGCCATTGCGACAGGTTCCACACATCAGCCCCAGCATTTT	CAIATGSTHQPQHF	TRBJ1-5	few	TRBV19	NA	14
TGTGCCAGCAGCCGGATGGACGGACCCTCTGGAAACACCATATATTTT	CASSRMDGPSGNTIYF	TRBJ1-3	NA	TRBV5-5	NA	16
TGTGCCTACCAGCGCCAAGAGACCCAGTACTTC	CAYQRQETQYF	TRBJ2-5	NA	TRBV30	NA	11
TGTGCCAGCAGTTACTCGATGTTTAGGGCAGTCTTTGAAGCTTTCTTT	CASSYSMFRAVFEAFF	TRBJ1-1	once	TRBV6-2/TRBV6-3	NA	16
TGTGCCAGCTCACCCCGGATGGGGGGCGCAACCGGGGAGCTGTTTTTT	CASSPRMGGATGELFF	TRBJ2-2	NA	TRBV18	NA	16
TGTGCCAGCAGCAAAGCATGGTCCCCCGGGGAGCTGTTTTTT	CASSKAWSPGELFF	TRBJ2-2	NA	TRBV21-1	NA	14
TGTGCCACCCAATTTTCCTCTGGAAACACCATATATTTT	CATQFSSGNTIYF	TRBJ1-3	NA	TRBV19	NA	13
TGTGCCAGCAGCTTAAAACAAAATTCACCCCTCCACTTT	CASSLKQNSPLHF	TRBJ1-6	NA	TRBV11-3	NA	13
TGTGCCAGCGGGGGGGACCGTAATTCACCCCTCCACTTT	CASGGDRNSPLHF	TRBJ1-6	NA	TRBV6-6	NA	13
TGCAGTGCTCTTAGGGGGACCCAGTACTTC	CSALRGTQYF	TRBJ2-5	NA	TRBV20-1	NA	10
TGTGCCAGCACAAAAGGGTGGGGGGGAGACCAGCCCCAGCATTTT	CASTKGWGGDQPQHF	TRBJ1-5	NA	TRBV3-1/TRBV3-2	NA	15
TGTGCCAGCAGCCTAGAGGTCTCCTATAATTCACCCCTCCACTTT	CASSLEVSYNSPLHF	TRBJ1-6	NA	TRBV7-8	NA	15
TGTGCCAGCAGCCCAACGGGAGGGGGCAGCACTGAAGCTTTCTTT	CASSPTGGGSTEAFF	TRBJ1-1	few	TRBV11-2	TRBD1	15
TGTGCCTGGAGAGTAGCGGTTTACAACAATGAGCAGTTCTTC	CAWRVAVYNNEQFF	TRBJ2-1	NA	TRBV30	NA	14
TGTGCCAGCAGTTTCGAGCTGGACGGGAACGAGCAGTACTTC	CASSFELDGNEQYF	TRBJ2-7	NA	TRBV27	NA	14
TGTGCCATCAGTGAGAGCGGGACAGATAATCAGCCCCAGCATTTT	CAISESGTDNQPQHF	TRBJ1-5	NA	TRBV10-3	TRBD1	15
TGTGCCAGCTCACCCGCCTGGGGGTCTGGAAACACCATATATTTT	CASSPAWGSGNTIYF	TRBJ1-3	NA	TRBV18	NA	15
TGCAGTGCTAGTACAGGGACCAATCAGCCCCAGCATTTT	CSASTGTNQPQHF	TRBJ1-5	NA	TRBV20-1	NA	13
TGTGCCAGCAGAATACCCCTACGCGGGGGCCCCAAGTACGAGCAGTACTTC	CASRIPLRGGPKYEQYF	TRBJ2-7	NA	TRBV7-2	NA	17
TGTGCCAGCAGTTACGGGGACAACTACGAGCAGTACTTC	CASSYGDNYEQYF	TRBJ2-7	NA	TRBV6-5	NA	13
TGTGCCTGGAGTCCGGGACAGGGTGTTCGGTCCTACGAGCAGTACTTC	CAWSPGQGVRSYEQYF	TRBJ2-7	NA	TRBV30	TRBD1	16
TGTGCTAGTGGTTTGGTAGTCAAGGGACAGGGGGTCCCTTTCACAGATACGCAGTATTTT	CASGLVVKGQGVPFTDTQYF	TRBJ2-3	NA	TRBV12-5	TRBD1	20
TGTGCCAGTAGTATTAAGTGGGGCGGTAGCAATCAGCCCCAGCATTTT	CASSIKWGGSNQPQHF	TRBJ1-5	NA	TRBV19	NA	16
TGTGCCAGCAGCCAGTGGACAGGGAACGAGCAGTACTTC	CASSQWTGNEQYF	TRBJ2-7	few	TRBV3-1/TRBV3-2	TRBD1	13
TGTGCCTGGAGTGTAAGCGGTGGGTGGCGGCCCCAGCATTTT	CAWSVSGGWRPQHF	TRBJ1-5	NA	TRBV30	NA	14
TGTGCCAGCAGCCAAGATCTTAGGGGAAAACTGTTTTTT	CASSQDLRGKLFF	TRBJ1-4	NA	TRBV3-1/TRBV3-2	NA	13
TGTGCCAGCAGCCGAACCAGTACAGGGATTTCTAAAACCCTTTACGAGCAGTACTTC	CASSRTSTGISKTLYEQYF	TRBJ2-7	NA	TRBV11-2	NA	19
TGTGCCATCAGTGAGTCGAAGAGCGCCGGGACAGGGGGCAAGCAGTACTTC	CAISESKSAGTGGKQYF	TRBJ2-7	NA	TRBV10-3	TRBD1	17
TGTGCCAGCTCATCCTCCACCGGATCCGCTGGAAACACCATATATTTT	CASSSSTGSAGNTIYF	TRBJ1-3	NA	TRBV18	NA	16
TGTGCCAGCAGCTTACAGGCAGGGGGCCTCAATGAGCAGTTCTTC	CASSLQAGGLNEQFF	TRBJ2-1	NA	TRBV7-9	TRBD1	15
TGTGCCACCAGTGATTTACGCGAGCAGTACTTC	CATSDLREQYF	TRBJ2-7	NA	TRBV24-1	NA	11
TGTGCCAGCAGTGAGTTCCGGACAGGGCTAGCCAAAAACATTCAGTACTTC	CASSEFRTGLAKNIQYF	TRBJ2-4	NA	TRBV2	TRBD1	17
TGTGCCAGCAGTTCCCCGGACCAGCCCCAGCATTTT	CASSSPDQPQHF	TRBJ1-5	NA	TRBV6-5	NA	12
TGCGCCAGCGGTTCTGTCCGAACTGAAGCTTTCTTT	CASGSVRTEAFF	TRBJ1-1	NA	TRBV10-2	NA	12
TGTGCCAGCAGTTTAGGACCACTATCCCGGACTGAAGCTTTCTTT	CASSLGPLSRTEAFF	TRBJ1-1	NA	TRBV27	NA	15
TGTGCCTGGAGTTCGCGACTTATGGACACTGAAGCTTTCTTT	CAWSSRLMDTEAFF	TRBJ1-1	NA	TRBV30	NA	14
TGTGCCAGCAGCGCAGTTCCTAGTGCTGAAGCTTTCTTT	CASSAVPSAEAFF	TRBJ1-1	NA	TRBV6-5	NA	13
TGTGCCAGTAGCCCGACAGGACCAATCACCGGGGAGCTGTTTTTT	CASSPTGPITGELFF	TRBJ2-2	NA	TRBV19	NA	15
TGTGCCAGCAGCTCCCGCGGGGGAGGTGTGGAGCAGTACTTC	CASSSRGGGVEQYF	TRBJ2-7	NA	TRBV7-6	TRBD2	14
TGTGCCAGTTTAGCTGTGGGGACAGGGACCACCGGGGAGCTGTTTTTT	CASLAVGTGTTGELFF	TRBJ2-2	NA	TRBV5-6	TRBD1	16
TGTGCCAGCAGCGTAGACCCGCTAGCGAATGAGCAGTTCTTC	CASSVDPLANEQFF	TRBJ2-1	NA	TRBV9	NA	14
TGCGCCAGCAGCCTGGGCAAAAATGAAAAACTGTTTTTT	CASSLGKNEKLFF	TRBJ1-4	NA	TRBV10-2	NA	13
TGTGCCAGCAGCTTAGTGGGATGGGAGACCCAGTACTTC	CASSLVGWETQYF	TRBJ2-5	NA	TRBV11-2	NA	13
TGTGCCAGCGGCGGGAGGGGCCGCACCGGGGAGCTGTTTTTT	CASGGRGRTGELFF	TRBJ2-2	NA	TRBV19	TRBD2	14
TGTGCCAGCAGCTTACGCCGAGACAGGGATTCACCCCTCCACTTT	CASSLRRDRDSPLHF	TRBJ1-6	NA	TRBV7-6	TRBD1	15
TGTGCCAGCGGGGGCCGGACAGAGATATACTCTGGAAACACCATATATTTT	CASGGRTEIYSGNTIYF	TRBJ1-3	NA	TRBV28	NA	17